Included here is one T cell receptor (beta chain) sequence, with context. These data are taken from a study of blood T cell repertoires in COVID-19. The length of the CDR3 is 14 residues. The trim removed 5 bases at V and 0 bases at J, leaving 2 bases unmatched. Germline CDR1 reads SGHNT; CDR2 reads YYREEE (reference sequence). As originally analysed: Quantification of nucleated cells was approximated via reference gene primer amplification. The protocol was immunoSEQ multiplex PCR, while the TCRdb copy is restricted to in-frame clones and leaves out a portion. V and J calls and clone size are those listed in that table; D and trimming were worked out from the DNA. This table has around 100,000 clones, less than 80% appearing once.

The clonotype comes from a man between 65 and 85 years old with active or convalescent COVID-19. Sequencing was done on a sample of peripheral blood. The J gene is TRBJ2-3, the V gene TRBV5-4, with TRBD2 identical over 8 bases. The CDR3: CASSGLASTDTQYF. Written as DNA, the CDR3 is TGTGCCAGCAGTGGACTAGCTAGCACAGATACGCAGTATTTT.